The clone carrying this T cell receptor (beta chain) was observed a few times. Clones were read by immunoSEQ multiplex PCR, and TCRdb kept only the in-frame ones, dropping some. In the table there are 30,000 to 40,000 clones, around 83% of which are singletons. This sample stems from a study of control samples from healthy donors and cancer patients. Germline V gene sequence: CDR1 SEHNR, CDR2 FQNEAQ (reference sequence). CDR3 length: 14 residues. V shed 4 bases, J shed 8 bases, and the junction held 6 bases outside the gene matches. The clonotype was recovered from a woman in her thirties or forties with lung cancer. The gene calls are TRBV7-9 and TRBJ1-4; 8 nucleotides align to TRBD1. Sequencing was carried out using PBMCs. This chain's CDR3 is CASSSDRGYEKLFF. The CDR3 DNA sequence: TGTGCCAGCAGCTCCGACAGGGGATACGAAAAACTGTTTTTT. The whole variable domain, remainder taken from reference TRBV7-9 and TRBJ1-4, is DTGVSQNPRHKITKRGQNVTFRCDPISEHNRLYWYRQTLGQGPEFLTYFQNEAQLEKSRLLSDRFSAERPKGSFSTLEIQRTEQGDSAMYLCASSSDRGYEKLFFGSGTQLSVL.